These T cell receptor beta chains were read from a single sample in a study of blood T cell repertoires in COVID-19. Method: immunoSEQ multiplex PCR; TCRdb's copy keeps in-frame clones and lacks some. Of 210,000 or so clones listed, roughly 90% were seen once; the top ten hold about 7%. Sequencing was performed on peripheral blood. The receptors were sampled from a man aged 40-49 years with acute or convalescent COVID-19. Both conserved end residues are part of each CDR3. A D gene is named only where the DNA matches it firmly. The listing skips clone size in some rows; elsewhere it reads once, few, many or a size class.

TRBV5-1	.	TRBJ2-3	.	TGCGCCAGCAGCTACAGGCATCCTAGCACAGATACGCAGTATTTT	CASSYRHPSTDTQYF
TRBV21-1	.	TRBJ2-2	.	TGTGCCAGCAGCAAAGTGACAGGGGGAGCCGGGGAGCTGTTTTTT	CASSKVTGGAGELFF
TRBV6-5	.	TRBJ1-5	.	TGTGCCAGCTCGGACAGTAATAGCAATCAGCCCCAGCATTTT	CASSDSNSNQPQHF
TRBV19	.	TRBJ2-2	TRBD2	TGTGCCAGTAGTATCTGGAGCGGGGATACCGGGGAGCTGTTTTTT	CASSIWSGDTGELFF
TRBV12-5	.	TRBJ2-2	.	TGTGCTAGTGGACGAACGGGGGAGACCGGGGAGCTGTTTTTT	CASGRTGETGELFF
TRBV15	.	TRBJ2-2	.	TGTGCCACCAGCAGACCTCAGGGTTTGGGCACCGGGGAGCTGTTTTTT	CATSRPQGLGTGELFF
TRBV30	.	TRBJ2-5	.	TGTGCCTGGAGTTTTCCTCGACAGGGAGGTCGGGAGACCCAGTACTTC	CAWSFPRQGGRETQYF
TRBV6-4	.	TRBJ1-6	.	TGTGCCAGCAGTGTGGGCCAGACCAGTTCACCCCTCCACTTT	CASSVGQTSSPLHF
TRBV27	.	TRBJ2-4	.	TGTGCCAGCAGTATCGACAGAGCCAAAAACATTCAGTACTTC	CASSIDRAKNIQYF
TRBV18	.	TRBJ2-5	.	TGTGCCAGCTCCCCCCTCGCGCCGGGCCAAGAGACCCAGTACTTC	CASSPLAPGQETQYF
TRBV7-9	.	TRBJ2-7	.	TGTGCCAGCAGCCCTGCCCGGCAGGGATCCTTTTCGGAGCAGTACTTC	CASSPARQGSFSEQYF
TRBV7-2	.	TRBJ2-3	TRBD1	TGTGCCAGCAGCTACACCCGGGGGGACAGGGGCGGAGATACGCAGTATTTT	CASSYTRGDRGGDTQYF
TRBV29-1	.	TRBJ1-3	.	TGCAGCGTTGTAAGGACAGAATTAACCTCTGGAAACACCATATATTTT	CSVVRTELTSGNTIYF
TRBV28	.	TRBJ1-2	TRBD1	TGTGCCAGCACCGGGGACAGGGTGGGAAACTATGGCTACACCTTC	CASTGDRVGNYGYTF
TRBV30	few	TRBJ1-5	TRBD1	TGTGCCTGGAGTGGACAGGGGTACAATCAGCCCCAGCATTTT	CAWSGQGYNQPQHF
TRBV9	.	TRBJ2-7	TRBD2	TGTGCCAGCAGCGTAAATAGCGGGAGCTACGAGCAGTACTTC	CASSVNSGSYEQYF
TRBV5-1	.	TRBJ2-5	TRBD2	TGCGCCAGCAGCTTGGAAATCGGGGGGGCCGGAGAGACCCAGTACTTC	CASSLEIGGAGETQYF
TRBV5-6	.	TRBJ2-7	.	TGTGCCAGCAGCGGCCCCGGTCAGGTATCCTCCTACGAGCAGTACTTC	CASSGPGQVSSYEQYF
TRBV18	.	TRBJ2-5	TRBD2	TGTGCCAGCTCACCACCAGGGGAGGGGACCCAGTACTTC	CASSPPGEGTQYF
TRBV11-3	.	TRBJ2-2	TRBD2	TGTGCCAGCAGCTCTACCTACGGACTAGCGGGGGGTGGGAACACCGGGGAGCTGTTTTTT	CASSSTYGLAGGGNTGELFF
TRBV19	.	TRBJ2-1	.	TGTGCCAGTAGAACCGACAGTAACGATGAGCAGTTCTTC	CASRTDSNDEQFF
TRBV3-1/TRBV3-2	.	TRBJ1-5	.	TGTGCCAGCAGCCAAGATACAAATCAGCCCCAGCATTTT	CASSQDTNQPQHF